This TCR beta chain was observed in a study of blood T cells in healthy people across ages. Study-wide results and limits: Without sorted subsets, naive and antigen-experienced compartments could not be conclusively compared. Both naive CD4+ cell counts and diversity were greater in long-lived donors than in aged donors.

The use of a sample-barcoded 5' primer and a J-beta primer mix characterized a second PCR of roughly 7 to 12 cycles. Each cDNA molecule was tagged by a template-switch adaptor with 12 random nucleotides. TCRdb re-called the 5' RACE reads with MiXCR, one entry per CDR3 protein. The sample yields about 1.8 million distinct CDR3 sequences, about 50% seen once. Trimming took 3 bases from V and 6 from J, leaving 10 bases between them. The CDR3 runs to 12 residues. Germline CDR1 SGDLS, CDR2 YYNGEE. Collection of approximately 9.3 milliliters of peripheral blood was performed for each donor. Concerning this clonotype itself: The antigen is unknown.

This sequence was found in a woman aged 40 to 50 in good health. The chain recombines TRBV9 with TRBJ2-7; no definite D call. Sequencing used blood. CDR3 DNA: TGTGCCAGCAGCGCCAGAGCTGGCGAGCAGTACTTC. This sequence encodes CASSARAGEQYF.